The rows below give T cell receptor beta chains drawn from one sample of a study of OX40 agonist ivuxolimab in advanced cancers. Measured with immunoSEQ multiplex PCR; TCRdb has only the in-frame clones, and not every one. The sample has about 71,000 clones; 94% are singletons. Sequencing was performed on CD4+ or CD8+ T cells sorted from blood, taken in a trial of the OX40 agonist ivuxolimab. These receptors were collected from an adult with an advanced solid tumor such as melanoma, head and neck, liver or kidney cancer. CDR3s include the opening cysteine and the closing phenylalanine or tryptophan. D genes are given only for firm matches. Clone size, where shown, is once, few, many, or a class for clones that have expanded.

D gene,clone size,CDR3 length,J gene,V gene,CDR3 DNA,CDR3 protein
TRBD1,-,14,TRBJ2-7,TRBV14,TGTGCCAGCAGCAGGACAGGGGAGTCCTACGAGCAGTACTTC,CASSRTGESYEQYF
-,-,11,TRBJ2-7,TRBV15,TGTGCCACCAGCAGAGGGTACGAGCAGTACTTC,CATSRGYEQYF
-,-,15,TRBJ1-2,TRBV9,TGTGCCAGCAGCGTAGCCGCAGGGCCTAGCTATGGCTACACCTTC,CASSVAAGPSYGYTF
-,-,17,TRBJ2-7,TRBV4-3,TGCGCCAGCAGCCAATCCACCCCGGGGGGCTTCTCCTACGAGCAGTACTTC,CASSQSTPGGFSYEQYF
-,-,13,TRBJ1-1,TRBV6-5,TGTGCCAGCAGTACAGTAGTGAACACTGAAGCTTTCTTT,CASSTVVNTEAFF
TRBD1,-,14,TRBJ2-5,TRBV19,TGTGCCAGTAGTATCGGGACAGGGGAAGGGACCCAGTACTTC,CASSIGTGEGTQYF
-,once,15,TRBJ1-5,TRBV7-6,TGTGCCAGCAGCTTATCCGGGGGAAGCAATCAGCCCCAGCATTTT,CASSLSGGSNQPQHF
-,-,13,TRBJ2-7,TRBV27,TGTGCCAGCAGTTTATCCGGGGTGGCCGAGCAGTACTTC,CASSLSGVAEQYF
-,-,14,TRBJ1-1,TRBV4-3,TGCGCCAGCAGATCCGACTCCATAAACACTGAAGCTTTCTTT,CASRSDSINTEAFF
TRBD1,-,16,TRBJ1-4,TRBV9,TGTGCCAGCAGCGGCATGACCGGGACAGTGAATGAAAAACTGTTTTTT,CASSGMTGTVNEKLFF
-,-,16,TRBJ1-5,TRBV2,TGTGCCAGCAGGGGGGGACGGACATATAGCAATCAGCCCCAGCATTTT,CASRGGRTYSNQPQHF
-,-,15,TRBJ1-1,TRBV18,TGTGCCAGCTCACGCGGGGACGGTCAGAACACTGAAGCTTTCTTT,CASSRGDGQNTEAFF
TRBD2,-,17,TRBJ2-2,TRBV7-7,TGTGCTAGCAGTCCTGGGGCCAGCGGGAGCTGGGCCGGGGAGCTGTTTTTT,CASSPGASGSWAGELFF
-,-,14,TRBJ2-3,TRBV19,TGTGCCAGTAGTTGGTACAGGTACACAGATACGCAGTATTTT,CASSWYRYTDTQYF
-,-,15,TRBJ2-7,TRBV4-3,TGCGCCAGCAGCACTCATTTGGGGAGCTCCTACGAGCAGTACTTC,CASSTHLGSSYEQYF
TRBD1,-,16,TRBJ2-3,TRBV27,TGTGCCAGCAGTTCGGGACAGGGAACCCTAATTGATACGCAGTATTTT,CASSSGQGTLIDTQYF
-,-,16,TRBJ2-1,TRBV4-3,TGCGCCAGCAGCCAAGATTCGGGGGCCCCTTACAATGAGCAGTTCTTC,CASSQDSGAPYNEQFF
TRBD1,few,17,TRBJ2-3,TRBV9,TGTGCCAGCAGCGTGGACCCTCACAGGGGCCGCACAGATACGCAGTATTTT,CASSVDPHRGRTDTQYF
-,-,14,TRBJ2-7,TRBV27,TGTGCCAGCAGCCCCCGGACAGCGGGCTTCGAGCAGTACTTC,CASSPRTAGFEQYF
-,-,15,TRBJ2-5,TRBV4-3,TGCGCCAGCAGCCAAGATGGCGCGGGGCTAGAGACCCAGTACTTC,CASSQDGAGLETQYF
-,-,13,TRBJ1-4,TRBV11-2,TGTGCCAGCACCTCCCCCGGGGCTGAAAAACTGTTTTTT,CASTSPGAEKLFF
-,-,13,TRBJ2-7,TRBV7-6,TGTGCCAGCAGCCCCGGACAGTCTTACGAGCAGTACTTC,CASSPGQSYEQYF
-,-,13,TRBJ1-1,TRBV19,TGTGCCAGTAGTACTAGGGGAAACACTGAAGCTTTCTTT,CASSTRGNTEAFF
-,-,14,TRBJ2-3,TRBV6-5,TGTGCCAGCAGCGCGACAGCTAGCACAGATACGCAGTATTTT,CASSATASTDTQYF
TRBD2,-,16,TRBJ2-7,TRBV27,TGTGCCAGCAGTCCATCGGCTAGCGGGAGGTCCTACGAGCAGTACTTC,CASSPSASGRSYEQYF
-,-,16,TRBJ2-1,TRBV9,TGTGCCAGCAGCGTAGGGGAAGGCAGCTCCTACAATGAGCAGTTCTTC,CASSVGEGSSYNEQFF
-,once,13,TRBJ1-2,TRBV6-6,TGTGCCAGCAGTGACTCCGGGACATTGGGCTACACCTTC,CASSDSGTLGYTF
TRBD1,-,15,TRBJ1-1,TRBV19,TGTGCCAGTAGGGAGATCACAGGGGGCCTAACTGAAGCTTTCTTT,CASREITGGLTEAFF
-,-,13,TRBJ2-7,TRBV19,TGTGCCAGTAATGCAGGAATCTCCTACGAGCAGTACTTC,CASNAGISYEQYF
TRBD2,-,14,TRBJ2-5,TRBV7-9,TGTGCCAGCAAGCGGGGGGGCCGAGAAGAGACCCAGTACTTC,CASKRGGREETQYF
TRBD1,-,15,TRBJ1-2,TRBV27,TGTGCCAGCAGTTTATATGGACAGGTACAATATGGCTACACCTTC,CASSLYGQVQYGYTF
TRBD2,-,14,TRBJ2-7,TRBV7-2,TGTGCCAGCAGCTTAGGTGCGGGGGGTAACGAGCAGTACTTC,CASSLGAGGNEQYF
TRBD2,once,15,TRBJ2-1,TRBV27,TGTGCCAGCAGTAGCCGGGACTACCCCTACAATGAGCAGTTCTTC,CASSSRDYPYNEQFF
TRBD1,-,15,TRBJ1-2,TRBV30,TGTGCCTGGAGTGTACCGGACAGGGCATACTATGGCTACACCTTC,CAWSVPDRAYYGYTF
-,-,15,TRBJ2-1,TRBV6-5,TGTGCCAGCAGCCCCCAGGGGGGAGTGGGGAATGAGCAGTTCTTC,CASSPQGGVGNEQFF
-,-,13,TRBJ1-5,TRBV29-1,TGCAGCGTTCGACCCAGGGAGGGTCAGCCCCAGCATTTT,CSVRPREGQPQHF
-,-,15,TRBJ2-5,TRBV12-5,TGTGCTAGTGGTTTGGTAAAAGGCCGGGGGGAGACCCAGTACTTC,CASGLVKGRGETQYF
TRBD1,-,17,TRBJ2-5,TRBV7-9,TGTGCCAGCAGCGGGCAGGGGACAGGGGCTAATAGAGAGACCCAGTACTTC,CASSGQGTGANRETQYF
TRBD1,-,17,TRBJ2-7,TRBV4-1,TGCGCCAGCAGCTCGGTGTGGGACAGGGATATTCGTCGGGAGCAGTACTTC,CASSSVWDRDIRREQYF
TRBD1,-,15,TRBJ1-2,TRBV5-1,TGCGCCAGCAGCCCAGACAGGGGATCTAACTATGGCTACACCTTC,CASSPDRGSNYGYTF
TRBD2,-,14,TRBJ2-7,TRBV9,TGTGCCAGCAGCGAATTAGCGGGGGACTACGAGCAGTACTTC,CASSELAGDYEQYF
-,-,12,TRBJ2-3,TRBV19,TGTGCCAGTATGGACAGCACAGATACGCAGTATTTT,CASMDSTDTQYF
-,-,14,TRBJ1-2,TRBV27,TGTGCCAGCAGTTTACTGGGGCAGAACTATGGCTACACCTTC,CASSLLGQNYGYTF
TRBD2,-,17,TRBJ2-1,TRBV11-3,TGTGCCAGCAGCTCTGTGATCCGGACTAGATCCTACAATGAGCAGTTCTTC,CASSSVIRTRSYNEQFF
-,-,15,TRBJ2-3,TRBV4-3,TGCGCCAGCAGCCTTGGATTATCGAGCGCAGATACGCAGTATTTT,CASSLGLSSADTQYF
-,-,15,TRBJ2-2,TRBV11-3,TGTGCCAGCAGCTTACGCAGGGGTAGTACCGGGGAGCTGTTTTTT,CASSLRRGSTGELFF
-,-,15,TRBJ1-1,TRBV30,TGTGCCTGGAATCACGACACGGAGGGGAACACTGAAGCTTTCTTT,CAWNHDTEGNTEAFF
TRBD1,-,15,TRBJ2-7,TRBV27,TGTGCCAGCAGTATGGGGACAGGGGGCAACTACGAGCAGTACTTC,CASSMGTGGNYEQYF
-,-,14,TRBJ1-4,TRBV6-5,TGTGCCAGCTCCCTGGGGGGGGGCGGCGAAAAACTGTTTTTT,CASSLGGGGEKLFF